These 9 T cell receptor beta chains came from one sample sequenced in a study of cytomegalovirus exposure and HLA in healthy donors (dated by TCRdb to 2017 to 2019). Libraries were made using the immunoSEQ multiplex PCR assay. The multiplex PCR relied on a mix of 60 forward primers for TCR Vbeta segments and 13 reverse primers for TCR Jbeta segments. Imported from immuneACCESS, the table was reduced by TCRdb to in-frame sequences with V and J called. These copies leave out some clones; in studies compared against another copy, an unresolved V gene accounts for under half, and the cause of the remainder is not known. The sample yields over 150,000 clones; around 81% were counted once. About 2.3% of the sample belongs to the ten largest clones. Sequencing was done on a sample of PBMCs. The receptors shown here come from a woman aged 30 to 39 in good health and CMV-seronegative.

This clone is a singleton in its sample. The gene calls are TRBV2 and TRBJ2-1, with D unresolved. There are 13 residues in the CDR3. V lost 3 bases, J lost 4 bases, and 7 bases lay in between. The germline V gene encodes CDR1 SNHLY and CDR2 FYNNEI. In DNA, the CDR3 is TGTGCCAGCAGTGAGAGCGCTTACAATGAGCAGTTCTTC. This translates into CASSESAYNEQFF.

The J gene is TRBJ1-4, the V gene TRBV15; D possibly corresponds to TRBD1 (6 bases). The V end was cut by 5 bases, the J end by 4 bases, with 14 bases between. The germline V gene encodes CDR1 LNHNV and CDR2 YYDKDF (reference sequence). The CDR3 covers 15 residues. CDR3 amino acids: CATSQNRAFNEKLFF. CDR3 in DNA: TGTGCCACCAGCCAGAACAGGGCCTTTAATGAAAAACTGTTTTTT.

The chain uses TRBV19 and TRBJ1-1; TRBD1 aligns across 7 bases. Losses at the gene ends were 6 bases for V and 8 bases for J; bases not matched to a gene: 6. The CDR3 length is 12 residues. Per the germline V gene, CDR1 is LNHDA and CDR2 is SQIVND (reference sequence). The CDR3 region has the DNA TGTGCCAGTAGACTCGGGACAGCCGAAGCTTTCTTT. Translating it yields CASRLGTAEAFF.

The rearrangement uses TRBV29-1 and TRBJ1-1; D is perhaps TRBD1 (6 bases). The CDR3 has 13 amino acids. The ends were cut back, 3 bases at V and 8 bases at J, with 16 bases in the middle. Germline V gives CDR1 SQVTM, CDR2 ANQGSEA. The chain's CDR3 is CSVELLSGAEAFF. The CDR3, as DNA: TGCAGCGTTGAGCTATTGTCAGGGGCCGAAGCTTTCTTT. Full variable domain (rest looked up from reference TRBV29-1 and TRBJ1-1): SAVISQKPSRDICQRGTSLTIQCQVDSQVTMMFWYRQQPGQSLTLIATANQGSEATYESGFVIDKFPISRPNLTFSTLTVSNMSPEDSSIYLCSVELLSGAEAFFGQGTRLTVV.

The chain is built from TRBV5-4 and TRBJ1-2; D is ambiguous. The CDR3 has 13 amino acids. Germline CDR1 and CDR2: SGHNT and YYREEE (reference sequence). V lost 1 base to trimming and J lost 3 bases, with 7 bases between them. The CDR3 DNA reads as TGTGCCAGCAGCTTGTTATCAGACTATGGCTACACCTTC. Protein product: CASSLLSDYGYTF.

This sequence joins TRBV19 and TRBJ2-6; weak D call: TRBD2 (6 bases). V was cut by 5 bases and J by 6 bases, with 17 bases left in between. Looked up from germline, CDR1 is LNHDA and CDR2 is SQIVND (reference sequence). The CDR3 is 16 amino acids. CDR3 DNA sequence: TGTGCCAGTAGTTCTTTCCGGGGGTGGAAGGCCAACGTCCTGACTTTC. This gives the protein CASSSFRGWKANVLTF.

V usage is TRBV19 and J usage is TRBJ1-2; 7 bases fit TRBD1. The germline V gene encodes CDR1 LNHDA and CDR2 SQIVND (reference sequence). This CDR3 is built from 16 residues. Trimming cost V 5 bases and J 4 bases; bases outside gene matches: 13. CDR3 amino acids: CASSVGTGVGSYGYTF. The CDR3 nucleotides are TGTGCCAGTAGTGTCGGAACAGGGGTCGGGAGCTATGGCTACACCTTC.

The rearrangement uses TRBV9 and TRBJ2-3, with D possibly TRBD1 on 5 matching bases. This CDR3 is 19 amino acids long. Germline assignment: CDR1 SGDLS and CDR2 YYNGEE. Trimming stripped 3 bases from V and 2 bases from J, with 25 bases between. CDR3 coding DNA: TGTGCCAGCAGCGACCCAAGGGGTATCCTAGACGGACCCACAGATACGCAGTATTTT. This codes for CASSDPRGILDGPTDTQYF.

The rearrangement links TRBV15 to TRBJ2-1; D uncertain. The CDR3 extends over 17 amino acids. Deletions cut 0 bases from V and 9 bases from J, with 21 bases between. Germline V gives CDR1 LNHNV, CDR2 YYDKDF (reference sequence). The CDR3 reads CATSRDEPARGYGEQFF. The DNA of the CDR3 is TGTGCCACCAGCAGAGATGAGCCGGCGAGAGGTTATGGTGAGCAGTTCTTC.